Sequencing of this T cell receptor (beta chain) was carried out in a study of blood T cell repertoires in COVID-19. Study context: The United States, Italy and Spain supplied acute and convalescent COVID-19 samples. In each case, the material was cDNA or gDNA derived from T cells, B-cell-depleted T cells, or PBMCs.

Between the trimmed V and J ends, which lost 4 bases and 1 base, there was a span of 19 bases. Germline V gene data show CDR1 as SGHTA and CDR2 as FQGNSA. The CDR3 spans 17 residues. Authors' processing steps: Estimation of nucleated cell counts relied on the amplification of reference gene primers. The table came from immunoSEQ multiplex PCR; TCRdb's copy has only in-frame clones and leaves some out. The V and J calls and clone size are taken from that table; D and trimming were inferred from the DNA. The sample has nearly 350,000 clones, over 80% seen once. The Seattle site enrolled patients during active infection and followed them longitudinally.

The sample taken for sequencing was peripheral blood. This chain connects TRBV7-2 to TRBJ1-2; D is possibly TRBD1 (5 bases). The receptor was isolated from a woman aged 50 to 60 with COVID-19, enrolled during active disease. The CDR3 is CASSSGLGVRSNYGYTF. CDR3 DNA: TGTGCCAGCAGCTCCGGCTTAGGGGTAAGAAGTAACTATGGCTACACCTTC. Full variable domain (outside the CDR3, taken from reference TRBV7-2 and TRBJ1-2): GAGVSQSPSNKVTEKGKDVELRCDPISGHTALYWYRQSLGQGLEFLIYFQGNSAPDKSGLPSDRFSAERTGGSVSTLTIQRTQQEDSAVYLCASSSGLGVRSNYGYTFGSGTRLTVV.